This TCR beta chain was obtained from a study of blood T cell repertoires in COVID-19. Study-wide context: From T cells, B-cell-depleted T cells, or PBMCs came the material, which was cDNA or gDNA.

Germline values: CDR1 LGHNT, CDR2 FRNRAP. The CDR3 has 14 amino acids. V lost 3 bases to trimming and J lost 2 bases, with 10 bases between them. As originally analysed: Estimates of nucleated cell counts were drawn from the amplification of reference gene primers. Data came from immunoSEQ multiplex PCR; TCRdb stores just in-frame clones and leaves some out. For V, J and clone size, that table is used; D and trimming come from the DNA. The table shows roughly 170,000 clones, with approximately 84% occurring only once. This clonotype was sampled from a woman aged 45-59 years with COVID-19, enrolled during active disease. The V gene is TRBV12-5, the J gene TRBJ1-2, with D unresolved. Input material: peripheral blood. The CDR3 DNA sequence: TGTGCTAGTGGTTTTTCGGGTGGAAACTATGGCTACACCTTC. Its protein is CASGFSGGNYGYTF. Full variable domain (remainder filled in from reference TRBV12-5 and TRBJ1-2): DARVTQTPRHKVTEMGQEVTMRCQPILGHNTVFWYRQTMMQGLELLAYFRNRAPLDDSGMPKDRFSAEMPDATLATLKIQPSEPRDSAVYFCASGFSGGNYGYTFGSGTRLTVV.